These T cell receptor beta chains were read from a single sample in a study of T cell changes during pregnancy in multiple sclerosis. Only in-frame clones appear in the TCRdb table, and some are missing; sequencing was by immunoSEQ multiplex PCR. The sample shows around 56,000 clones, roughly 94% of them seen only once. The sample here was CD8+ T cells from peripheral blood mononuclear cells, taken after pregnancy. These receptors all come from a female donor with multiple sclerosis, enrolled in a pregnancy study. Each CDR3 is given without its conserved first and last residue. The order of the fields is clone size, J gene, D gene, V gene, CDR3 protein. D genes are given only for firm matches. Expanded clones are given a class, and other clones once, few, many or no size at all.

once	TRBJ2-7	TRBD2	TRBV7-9	ASSLRGRPYEQY
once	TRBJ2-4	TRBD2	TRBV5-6	ASSLAGGHIQY
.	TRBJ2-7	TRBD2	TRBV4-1	ASSQEGTRRSYEQY
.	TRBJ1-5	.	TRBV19	ASSGDRYDQPQH
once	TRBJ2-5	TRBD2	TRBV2	ASSEWTSGRGEETQY
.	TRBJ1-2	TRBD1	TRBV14	ASSQDDGTENGYT
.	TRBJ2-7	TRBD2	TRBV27	ASSPGLANYEQY
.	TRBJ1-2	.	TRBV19	ASSPDSLYGYT
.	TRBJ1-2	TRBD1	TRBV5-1	ASSLEGARYGYT
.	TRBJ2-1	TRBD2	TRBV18	ASSPRTSGENEQF
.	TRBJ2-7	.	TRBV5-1	ASSSRTGLGYEQY
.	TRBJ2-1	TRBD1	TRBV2	ASSSGQGTYNEQF
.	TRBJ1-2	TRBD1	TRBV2	ASSDRGPEGYT
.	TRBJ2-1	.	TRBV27	ASSLGGANEQF
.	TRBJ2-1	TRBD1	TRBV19	ASSNPGGSYNEQF
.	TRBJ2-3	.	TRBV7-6	ASSPPGPRTDTQY
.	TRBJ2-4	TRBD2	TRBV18	ASSNVAGALNIQY
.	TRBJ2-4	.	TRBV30	AWRSRDTAKNIQY
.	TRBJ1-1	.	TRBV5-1	ASSPGQINTEAF
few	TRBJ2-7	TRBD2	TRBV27	ASSFGAGVGEQY
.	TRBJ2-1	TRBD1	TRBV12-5	ASGLAGTGGFNEQF
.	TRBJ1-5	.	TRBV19	ASSMGGAFNQPQH
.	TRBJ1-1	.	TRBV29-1	SVEANTEAF
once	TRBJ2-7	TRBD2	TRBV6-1	ASSEYRTSTYEQY
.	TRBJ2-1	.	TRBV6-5	ASSYSTRSSYNEQF
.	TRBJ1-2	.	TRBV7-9	ASSLTSAGVGGYT
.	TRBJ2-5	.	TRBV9	ASSPGDGGWETQY
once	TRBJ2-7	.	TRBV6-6	ASSYDMTYEQY
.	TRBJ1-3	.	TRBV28	ATLTRSGNTIY
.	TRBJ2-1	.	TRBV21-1	ASSKIQLRGYEQF
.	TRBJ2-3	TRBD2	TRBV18	ASSPPTSGRAVDTQY
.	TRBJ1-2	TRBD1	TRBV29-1	SVEHRQGSLVGYT
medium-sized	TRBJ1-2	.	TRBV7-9	ASSANQWRYGYT
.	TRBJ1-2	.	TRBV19	ASSSGDTITYGYT
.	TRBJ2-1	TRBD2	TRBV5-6	ASSLGSSSGTYNEQF
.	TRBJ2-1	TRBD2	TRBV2	ASSRTSGTYNEQF
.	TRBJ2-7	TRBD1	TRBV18	ASSPGTGRYEQY
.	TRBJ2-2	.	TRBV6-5	ASSYYRYTGELF
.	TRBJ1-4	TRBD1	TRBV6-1	ASSEPRDRYEKLF